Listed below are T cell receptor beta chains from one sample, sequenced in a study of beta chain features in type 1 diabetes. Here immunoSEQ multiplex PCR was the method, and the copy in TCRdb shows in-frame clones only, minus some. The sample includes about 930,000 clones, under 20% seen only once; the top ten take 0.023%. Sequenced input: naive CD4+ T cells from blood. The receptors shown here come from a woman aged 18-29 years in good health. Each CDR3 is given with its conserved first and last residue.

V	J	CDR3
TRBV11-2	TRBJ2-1	CASNRAGDYNEQFF
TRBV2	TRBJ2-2	CASRYQTGELFF
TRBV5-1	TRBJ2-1	CASRPTGSPYNEQFF
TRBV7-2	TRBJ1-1	CASSLVSGTEAFF
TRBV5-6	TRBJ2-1	CARRLRAGERSYNEQFF
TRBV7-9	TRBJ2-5	CASSPGTSGGEETQYF
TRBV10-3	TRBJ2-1	CAISLATSKEQFF
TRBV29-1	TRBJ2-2	CSVANRGAGELFF
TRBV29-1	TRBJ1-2	CSITKQGANYGYTF
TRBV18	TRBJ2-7	CASSGTELYEQYF
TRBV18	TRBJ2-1	CASSLLSGKDEQFF
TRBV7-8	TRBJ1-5	CASTSRAVGNQPQHF
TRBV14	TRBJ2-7	CASSRSIVNEQYF
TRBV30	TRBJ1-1	CAWSADREGMNTEAFF
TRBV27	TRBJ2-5	CATRGGVQETQYF
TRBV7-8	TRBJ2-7	CASSLLAGREEQYF
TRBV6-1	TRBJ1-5	CASSERQAWQPQHF
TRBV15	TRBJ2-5	CATSDNQETQYF
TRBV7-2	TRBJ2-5	CASSLARGRSKETQYF
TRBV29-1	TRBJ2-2	CSAPLAGGGELFF
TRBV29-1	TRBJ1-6	CSVVGTRSNSPLHF
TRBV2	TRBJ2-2	CASSATRTGELFF
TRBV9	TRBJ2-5	CASSVDRNQETQYF
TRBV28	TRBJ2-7	CASSFAGAQYEQYF
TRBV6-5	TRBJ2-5	CASSSTLAEETQYF
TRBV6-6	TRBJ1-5	CASSPPGGNQPQHF
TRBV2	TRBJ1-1	CASHPGRLNTEAFF
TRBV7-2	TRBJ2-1	CASRLGGSGRVRHNEQFF
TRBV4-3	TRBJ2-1	CASSRAPRLYNEQFF
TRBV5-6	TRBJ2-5	CASSFYSGRVSKTQYF
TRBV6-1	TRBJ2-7	CASSETLPHRAGAYEQYF
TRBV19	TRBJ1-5	CASSIGRNFNQPQHF
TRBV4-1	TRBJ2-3	CASSFRLAGSTDTQYF
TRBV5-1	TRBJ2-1	CASSLGQGSDEQFF
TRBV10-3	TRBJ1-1	CAITTGASEAFF
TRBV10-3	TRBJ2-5	CAISVAGSEETQYF
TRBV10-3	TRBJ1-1	CAMRTVPGATEAFF
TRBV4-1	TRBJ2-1	CASSQVGLNEQFF
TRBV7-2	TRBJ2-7	CASSLAGVRYEQYF
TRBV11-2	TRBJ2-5	CASSFTGEETQYF
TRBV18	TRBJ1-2	CASSQTSNYGYTF
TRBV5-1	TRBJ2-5	CASSLEARQETQYF
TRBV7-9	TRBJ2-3	CASSRTSGVTDTQYF
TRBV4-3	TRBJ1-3	CASSQDSDSHSGNTIYF
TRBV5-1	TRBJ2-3	CASSSAREGLGPTDTQYF
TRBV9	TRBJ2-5	CASSRGLWQETQYF
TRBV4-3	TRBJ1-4	CASSQDREGDEKLFF
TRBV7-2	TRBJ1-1	CASSYRARLRGLNTEAFF
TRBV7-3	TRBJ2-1	CASSLKGSGAYNEQFF
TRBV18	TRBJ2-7	CASSPPGQGGYEQYF
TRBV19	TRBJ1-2	CASSPQRDNYGYTF
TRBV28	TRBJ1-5	CASSQGRYSNQPQHF
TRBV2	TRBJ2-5	CASIGLASPRYF
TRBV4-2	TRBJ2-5	CASSQDGDKQETQYF
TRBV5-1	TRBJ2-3	CASSLAVSADTQYF
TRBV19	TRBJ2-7	CASTTDQGYEQYF
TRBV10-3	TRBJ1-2	CAIRWGQGNYGYTF
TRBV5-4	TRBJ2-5	CASSLALGDETQYF
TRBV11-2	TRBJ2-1	CASSLVAGVIQFF
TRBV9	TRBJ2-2	CASSVQGGFGELFF